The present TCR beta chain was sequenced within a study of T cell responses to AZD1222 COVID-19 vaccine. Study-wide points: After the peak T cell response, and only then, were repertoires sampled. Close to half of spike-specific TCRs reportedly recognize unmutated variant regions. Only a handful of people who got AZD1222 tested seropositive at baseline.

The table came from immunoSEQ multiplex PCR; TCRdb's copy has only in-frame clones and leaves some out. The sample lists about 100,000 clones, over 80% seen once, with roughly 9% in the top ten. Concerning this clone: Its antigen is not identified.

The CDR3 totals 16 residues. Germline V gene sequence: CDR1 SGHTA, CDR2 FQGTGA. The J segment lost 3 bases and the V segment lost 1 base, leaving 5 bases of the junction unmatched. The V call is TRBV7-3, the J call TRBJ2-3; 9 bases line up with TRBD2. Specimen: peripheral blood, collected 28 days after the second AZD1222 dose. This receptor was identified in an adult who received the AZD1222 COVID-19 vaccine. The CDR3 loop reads CASSLSIAGETDTQYF. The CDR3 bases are TGTGCCAGCAGCTTAAGTATAGCGGGGGAAACAGATACGCAGTATTTT.